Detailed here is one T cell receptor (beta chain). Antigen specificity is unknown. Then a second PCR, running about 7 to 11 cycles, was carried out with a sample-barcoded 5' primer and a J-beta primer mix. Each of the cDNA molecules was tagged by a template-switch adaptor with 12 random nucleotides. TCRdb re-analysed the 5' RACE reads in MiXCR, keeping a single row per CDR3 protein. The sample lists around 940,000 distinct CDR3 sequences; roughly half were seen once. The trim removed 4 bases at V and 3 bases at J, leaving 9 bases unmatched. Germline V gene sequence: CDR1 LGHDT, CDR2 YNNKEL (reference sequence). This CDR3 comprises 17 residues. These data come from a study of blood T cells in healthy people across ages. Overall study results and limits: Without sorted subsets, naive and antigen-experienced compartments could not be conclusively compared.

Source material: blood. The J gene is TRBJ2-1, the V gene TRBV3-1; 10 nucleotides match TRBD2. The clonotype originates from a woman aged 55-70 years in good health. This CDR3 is CASSRVLTSGNYNEQFF. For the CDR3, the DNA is TGTGCCAGCAGCCGGGTTCTTACTAGCGGGAACTACAATGAGCAGTTCTTC.